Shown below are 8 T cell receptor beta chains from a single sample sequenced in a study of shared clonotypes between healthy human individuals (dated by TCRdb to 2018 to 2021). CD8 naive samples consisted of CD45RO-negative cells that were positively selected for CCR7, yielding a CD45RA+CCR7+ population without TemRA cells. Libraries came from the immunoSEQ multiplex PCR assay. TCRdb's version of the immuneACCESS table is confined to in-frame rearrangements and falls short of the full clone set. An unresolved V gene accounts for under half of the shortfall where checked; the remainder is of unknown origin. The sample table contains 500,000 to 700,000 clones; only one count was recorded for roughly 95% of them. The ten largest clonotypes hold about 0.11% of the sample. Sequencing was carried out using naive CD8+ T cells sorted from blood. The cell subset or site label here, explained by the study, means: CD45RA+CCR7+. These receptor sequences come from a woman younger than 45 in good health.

This chain's CDR3 is CASSTPRILRNIQYF. The CDR3 bases are TGTGCCAGCAGCACCCCCCGCATACTAAGGAACATTCAGTACTTC. This chain joins TRBV28 and TRBJ2-4; unclear D gene. V dropped 6 bases and J dropped 7 bases, with 19 bases sitting between them. From germline, CDR1 is MDHEN and CDR2 SYDVKM. CDR3 length equals 15 residues.

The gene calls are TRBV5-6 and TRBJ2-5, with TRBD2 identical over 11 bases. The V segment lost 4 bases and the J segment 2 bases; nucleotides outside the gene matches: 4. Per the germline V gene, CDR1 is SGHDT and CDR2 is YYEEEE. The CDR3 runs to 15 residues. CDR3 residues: CASSGGLAEQETQYF. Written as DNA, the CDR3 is TGTGCCAGCAGCGGGGGACTAGCGGAGCAAGAGACCCAGTACTTC.

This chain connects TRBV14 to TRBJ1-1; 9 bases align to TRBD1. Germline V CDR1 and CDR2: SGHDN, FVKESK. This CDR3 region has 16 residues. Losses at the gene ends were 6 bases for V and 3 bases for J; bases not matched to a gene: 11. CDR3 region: CASRATGGGVDTEAFF. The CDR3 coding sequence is TGTGCCAGCAGGGCTACAGGGGGCGGAGTGGACACTGAAGCTTTCTTT.

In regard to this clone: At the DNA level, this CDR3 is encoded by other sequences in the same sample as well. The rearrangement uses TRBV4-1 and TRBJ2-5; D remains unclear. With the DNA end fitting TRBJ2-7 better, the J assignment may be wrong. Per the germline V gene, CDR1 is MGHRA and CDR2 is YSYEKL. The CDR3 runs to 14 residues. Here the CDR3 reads CASSQDPGAYEQYF. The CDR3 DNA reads TGCGCCAGCAGCCAAGATCCGGGCGCCTACGAGCAGTACTTC.

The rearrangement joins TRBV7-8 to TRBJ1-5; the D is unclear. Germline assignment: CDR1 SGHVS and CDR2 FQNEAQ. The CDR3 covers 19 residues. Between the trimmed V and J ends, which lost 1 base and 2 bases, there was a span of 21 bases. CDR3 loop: CASSLEFIGFQSGNQPQHF. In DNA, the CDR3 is TGTGCCAGCAGCTTAGAGTTTATTGGCTTCCAGAGTGGCAATCAGCCCCAGCATTTT.

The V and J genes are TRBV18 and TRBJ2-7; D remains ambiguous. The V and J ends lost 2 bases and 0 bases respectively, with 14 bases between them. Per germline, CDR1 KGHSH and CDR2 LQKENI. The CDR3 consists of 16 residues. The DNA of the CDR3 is TGTGCCAGCTCACCATCTCTTGGGGATGGCTCCTACGAGCAGTACTTC. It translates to CASSPSLGDGSYEQYF.

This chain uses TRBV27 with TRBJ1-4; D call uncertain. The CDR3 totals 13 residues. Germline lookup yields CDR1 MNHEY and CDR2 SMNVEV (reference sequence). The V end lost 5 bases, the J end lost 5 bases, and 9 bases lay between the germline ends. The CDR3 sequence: CASSPFYNEKLFF. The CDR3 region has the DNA TGTGCCAGCAGTCCCTTCTACAATGAAAAACTGTTTTTT.

The CDR3 loop reads CASRDPRVSYNEQFF. The CDR3 DNA reads TGTGCCAGCAGAGATCCTCGGGTTTCCTACAATGAGCAGTTCTTC. The chain combines TRBV7-9 with TRBJ2-1; no firm D call. In germline, CDR1 is SEHNR, CDR2 FQNEAQ (reference sequence). This CDR3 has 15 amino acids. V lost 6 bases and J 1 base, leaving 13 bases between the germline ends.